This T cell receptor (beta chain) was captured in a study of identical twins. Donors were all healthy Caucasians. This clonotype was seen many times. Its antigen is unidentified. The study's findings and limits: Abundant beta clonotypes from cord blood had fewer insertions, unlike memory repertoires, which showed none. Beta out-of-frame sequences displayed a weaker excess of sharing between twins.

TCRdb called the 5' RACE reads again in MiXCR, with one record for every CDR3 protein. The profile covers approximately 140,000 distinct CDR3 sequences, with 3% to 4% appearing a single time and 7% to 10% taken by the ten largest. The CDR3 consists of 13 residues. The V gene lost 4 bases and the J gene lost 8 bases, with 14 bases spanning the gap. This chain uses TRBV12-3 or TRBV12-4 with TRBJ1-2; D perhaps matches TRBD1 (5 bases). The clonotype originates from a man younger than 35 in good health. Specimen: memory T cells sorted from blood. In nucleotides, the CDR3 is TGTGCCAGCAGTTATGCAGGGAGCGGCGGCTACACCTTC. Translating gives CASSYAGSGGYTF.